A selection of T cell receptor beta chains follows, all from one sample in a study of blood T cell repertoires in COVID-19. Method: immunoSEQ multiplex PCR; TCRdb's copy keeps in-frame clones and lacks some. The sample has about 210,000 clones, more than 75% seen once. The sequenced sample was PBMCs or T cells enriched from blood (not recorded which). These receptor sequences come from a man aged 25 to 45 in a cohort exposed to, infected with or recovered from COVID-19 (not recorded which). Each CDR3 is given with its conserved first and last residue. The order of the fields is V gene, D gene, clone size, J gene, CDR3 DNA, CDR3 protein. A D gene is named only where the DNA matches it firmly. Clone size is stated in some rows and not others, as once, few, many or a class when expanded.

v_gene: TRBV25-1
d_gene: TRBD1
abundance: -
j_gene: TRBJ1-2
CDR3nt: TGTGCCAGCAGTGCGGGACAGTTTTATGGCTACACCTTC
CDR3aa: CASSAGQFYGYTF

v_gene: TRBV20-1
d_gene: TRBD1
abundance: -
j_gene: TRBJ2-7
CDR3nt: TGCAGTGCTAATGACAGGGGATTATTATACGAGCAGTACTTC
CDR3aa: CSANDRGLLYEQYF

v_gene: TRBV9
d_gene: -
abundance: once
j_gene: TRBJ2-7
CDR3nt: TGTGCCAGCAGCGTAGGCCAGTTTGGGAGTTACGAGCAGTACTTC
CDR3aa: CASSVGQFGSYEQYF

v_gene: TRBV30
d_gene: -
abundance: -
j_gene: TRBJ2-2
CDR3nt: TGTGCCTGGCCAGAGAGGGCCCCCCGGGAGCTGTTTTTT
CDR3aa: CAWPERAPRELFF

v_gene: TRBV3-1/TRBV3-2
d_gene: -
abundance: -
j_gene: TRBJ2-1
CDR3nt: TGTGCCAGCAGCCAAGGGGGCTCGGGGCAGTTCTTC
CDR3aa: CASSQGGSGQFF

v_gene: TRBV25-1
d_gene: TRBD1
abundance: -
j_gene: TRBJ2-7
CDR3nt: TGTGCCAGCAGTAGACCCGGGACAGGGACCTCCTACGAGCAGTACTTC
CDR3aa: CASSRPGTGTSYEQYF

v_gene: TRBV18
d_gene: TRBD2
abundance: -
j_gene: TRBJ2-7
CDR3nt: TGTGCCAGCTCACCAGACGGGCGGGAGATAGCAGGTCGCCAGTACTTC
CDR3aa: CASSPDGREIAGRQYF

v_gene: TRBV24-1
d_gene: TRBD1
abundance: -
j_gene: TRBJ1-2
CDR3nt: TGTGCCACCAGTGACGGCAGGGGGGTCGATGGCTACACCTTC
CDR3aa: CATSDGRGVDGYTF

v_gene: TRBV7-9
d_gene: -
abundance: -
j_gene: TRBJ2-7
CDR3nt: TGTGCCAGCAGCACAACGGACAGCTCCTACGAGCAGTACTTC
CDR3aa: CASSTTDSSYEQYF

v_gene: TRBV4-1
d_gene: -
abundance: -
j_gene: TRBJ1-5
CDR3nt: TGCGCCAGCAGCCAAGTGGCGGCTAGCAATCAGCCCCAGCATTTT
CDR3aa: CASSQVAASNQPQHF

v_gene: TRBV19
d_gene: -
abundance: -
j_gene: TRBJ2-1
CDR3nt: TGTGCCAGTAGAAATCGAGCTCTAGCTTTGGACTACAATGAGCAGTTCTTC
CDR3aa: CASRNRALALDYNEQFF

v_gene: TRBV28
d_gene: -
abundance: once
j_gene: TRBJ2-5
CDR3nt: TGTGCCATTCGGGGGGAGACCCAGTACTTC
CDR3aa: CAIRGETQYF

v_gene: TRBV29-1
d_gene: TRBD1
abundance: -
j_gene: TRBJ2-4
CDR3nt: TGCAGCGTTGAAGAACCGGGACAGGGAAACATTCAGTACTTC
CDR3aa: CSVEEPGQGNIQYF

v_gene: TRBV18
d_gene: -
abundance: -
j_gene: TRBJ2-1
CDR3nt: TGTGCCAGCTCACCACCATCCAGGGGCTACAATGAGCAGTTCTTC
CDR3aa: CASSPPSRGYNEQFF

v_gene: TRBV29-1
d_gene: TRBD1
abundance: -
j_gene: TRBJ1-5
CDR3nt: TGCAGCGTTGGCTCCGGGACAGGGAATCAGCCCCAGCATTTT
CDR3aa: CSVGSGTGNQPQHF

v_gene: TRBV2
d_gene: -
abundance: -
j_gene: TRBJ2-7
CDR3nt: TGTGCCAGCAGTGATCCCGCACAGCCACCTTACGAGCAGTACTTC
CDR3aa: CASSDPAQPPYEQYF

v_gene: TRBV7-2
d_gene: -
abundance: -
j_gene: TRBJ2-5
CDR3nt: TGTGCCAGCAGCCTCGGGACTTTCCAAGAGACCCAGTACTTC
CDR3aa: CASSLGTFQETQYF

v_gene: TRBV5-6
d_gene: -
abundance: -
j_gene: TRBJ2-4
CDR3nt: TGTGCCAGCAGCTTGTTTGCGGGGTCCCAGTACTTC
CDR3aa: CASSLFAGSQYF

v_gene: TRBV18
d_gene: TRBD1
abundance: -
j_gene: TRBJ1-1
CDR3nt: TGTGCCAGCTCTCCCGGACAGGTTTCTGAAGCTTTCTTT
CDR3aa: CASSPGQVSEAFF

v_gene: TRBV27
d_gene: -
abundance: -
j_gene: TRBJ2-7
CDR3nt: TGTGCCAGCGGAGGGAGTTTAGGGGACGAGCAGTACTTC
CDR3aa: CASGGSLGDEQYF